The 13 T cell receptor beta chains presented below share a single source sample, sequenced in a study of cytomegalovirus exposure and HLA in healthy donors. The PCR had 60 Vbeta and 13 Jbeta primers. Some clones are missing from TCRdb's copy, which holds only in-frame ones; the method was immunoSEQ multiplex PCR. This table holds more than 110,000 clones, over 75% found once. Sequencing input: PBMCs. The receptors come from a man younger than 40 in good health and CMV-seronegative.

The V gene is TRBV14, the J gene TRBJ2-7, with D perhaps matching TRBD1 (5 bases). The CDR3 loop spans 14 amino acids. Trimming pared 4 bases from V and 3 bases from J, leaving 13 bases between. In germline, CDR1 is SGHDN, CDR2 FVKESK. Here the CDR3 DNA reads TGTGCCAGCAGCCTACTCCAGGGTTTCTACGAGCAGTACTTC. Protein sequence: CASSLLQGFYEQYF. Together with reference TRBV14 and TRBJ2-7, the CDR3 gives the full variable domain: EAGVTQFPSHSVIEKGQTVTLRCDPISGHDNLYWYRRVMGKEIKFLLHFVKESKQDESGMPNNRFLAERTGGTYSTLKVQPAELEDSGVYFCASSLLQGFYEQYFGPGTRLTVT.

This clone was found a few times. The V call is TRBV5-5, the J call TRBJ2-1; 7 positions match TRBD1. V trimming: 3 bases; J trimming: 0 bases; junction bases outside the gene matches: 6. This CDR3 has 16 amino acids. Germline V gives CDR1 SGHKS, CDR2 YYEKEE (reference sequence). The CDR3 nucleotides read TGTGCCAGCAGCTGGAGACAGGGCAACTCCTACAATGAGCAGTTCTTC. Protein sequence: CASSWRQGNSYNEQFF.

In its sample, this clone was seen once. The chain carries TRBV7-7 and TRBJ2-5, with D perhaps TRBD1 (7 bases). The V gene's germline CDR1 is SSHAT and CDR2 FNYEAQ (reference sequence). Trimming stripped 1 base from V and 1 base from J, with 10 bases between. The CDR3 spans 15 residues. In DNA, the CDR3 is TGTGCCAGCAGCTTAGGCGGGACAGCCCAAGAGACCCAGTACTTC. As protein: CASSLGGTAQETQYF. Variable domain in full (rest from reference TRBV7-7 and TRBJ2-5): GAGVSQSPRYKVTKRGQDVTLRCDPISSHATLYWYQQALGQGPEFLTYFNYEAQPDKSGLPSDRFSAERPEGSISTLTIQRTEQRDSAMYRCASSLGGTAQETQYFGPGTRLLVL.

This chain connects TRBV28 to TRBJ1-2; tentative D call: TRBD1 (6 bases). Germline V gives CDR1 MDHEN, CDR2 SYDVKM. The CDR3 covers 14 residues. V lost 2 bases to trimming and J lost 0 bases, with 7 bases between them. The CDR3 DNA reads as TGTGCCAGCAGTTTAGGACAGACTAACTATGGCTACACCTTC. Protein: CASSLGQTNYGYTF.

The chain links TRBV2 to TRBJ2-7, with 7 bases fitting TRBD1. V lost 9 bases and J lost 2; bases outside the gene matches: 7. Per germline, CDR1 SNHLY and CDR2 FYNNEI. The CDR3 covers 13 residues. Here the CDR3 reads CASNRDSAYEQYF. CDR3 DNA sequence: TGTGCCAGTAACCGGGACAGCGCCTACGAGCAGTACTTC.

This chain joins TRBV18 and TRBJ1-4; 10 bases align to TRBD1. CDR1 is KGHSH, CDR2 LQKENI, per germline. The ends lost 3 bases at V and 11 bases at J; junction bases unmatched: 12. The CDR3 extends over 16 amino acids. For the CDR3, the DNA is TGTGCCAGCTCACCGACGACCGGGACAGGGGTGGAGAAACTGTTTTTT. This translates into CASSPTTGTGVEKLFF.

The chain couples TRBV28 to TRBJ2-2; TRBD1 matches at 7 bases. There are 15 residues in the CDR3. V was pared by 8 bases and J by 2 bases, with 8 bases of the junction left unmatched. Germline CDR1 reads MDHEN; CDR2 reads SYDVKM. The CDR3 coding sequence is TGTGCCAGCGGGACAGCCCAACCTAACACCGGGGAGCTGTTTTTT. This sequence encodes CASGTAQPNTGELFF.

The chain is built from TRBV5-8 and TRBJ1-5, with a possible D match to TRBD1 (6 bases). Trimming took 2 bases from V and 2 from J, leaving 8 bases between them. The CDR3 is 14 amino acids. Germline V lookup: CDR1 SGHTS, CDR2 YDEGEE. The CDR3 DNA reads TGTGCCAGCAGCTTCAGGGGAGGCAATCAGCCCCAGCATTTT. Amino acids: CASSFRGGNQPQHF.

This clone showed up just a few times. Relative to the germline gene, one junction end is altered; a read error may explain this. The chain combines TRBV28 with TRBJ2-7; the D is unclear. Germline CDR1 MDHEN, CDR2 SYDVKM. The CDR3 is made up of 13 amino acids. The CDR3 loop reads CASSSPPSHEQYF. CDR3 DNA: TGTGCCAGCAGTTCCCCCCCCTCCCACGAGCAGTACTTC.

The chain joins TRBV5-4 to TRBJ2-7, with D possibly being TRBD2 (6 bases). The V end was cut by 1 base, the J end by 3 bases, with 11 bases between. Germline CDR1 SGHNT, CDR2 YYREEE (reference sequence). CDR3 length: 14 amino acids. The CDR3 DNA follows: TGTGCCAGCAGCTTGTCGGCTAGCGTCTACGAGCAGTACTTC. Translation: CASSLSASVYEQYF.

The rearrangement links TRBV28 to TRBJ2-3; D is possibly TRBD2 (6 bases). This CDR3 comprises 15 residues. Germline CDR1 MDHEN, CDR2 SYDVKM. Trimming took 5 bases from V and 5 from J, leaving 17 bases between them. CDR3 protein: CASSPPGEQQDTQYF. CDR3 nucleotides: TGTGCCAGCAGTCCACCGGGAGAACAACAAGATACGCAGTATTTT.

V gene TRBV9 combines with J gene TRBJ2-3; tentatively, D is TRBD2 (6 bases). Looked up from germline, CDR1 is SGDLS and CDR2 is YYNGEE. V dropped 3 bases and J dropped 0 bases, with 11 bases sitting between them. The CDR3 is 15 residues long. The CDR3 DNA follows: TGTGCCAGCAGCGGCAGCGGGCGAAGCACAGATACGCAGTATTTT. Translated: CASSGSGRSTDTQYF.

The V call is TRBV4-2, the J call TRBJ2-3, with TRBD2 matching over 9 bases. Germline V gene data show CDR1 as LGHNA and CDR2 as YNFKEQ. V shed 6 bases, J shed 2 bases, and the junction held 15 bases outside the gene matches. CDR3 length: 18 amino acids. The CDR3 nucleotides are TGTGCCAGCAGTCCGCTGGGGGTGCGGGAGGGGTACACAGATACGCAGTATTTT. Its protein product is CASSPLGVREGYTDTQYF.